This TCR beta chain appears in the sequencing data of a study of beta chain features in type 1 diabetes. V was clipped by 2 bases and J by 3 bases, with 5 bases between them. The germline CDR1 and CDR2 sequences are SGHNT and YENEEA. The CDR3 length is 13 residues. This clone showed up just a few times. What was sequenced were expressed TCRB transcripts, since all of the isolated RNA had been reverse transcribed. Sequenced by immunoSEQ multiplex PCR; TCRdb stores in-frame clones only, minus some. The data contain 970,000 or so clones, 15% to 20% of them seen just once; the ten biggest clones take up 0.02% to 0.03%.

Sequenced sample: naive CD4+ T cells from blood. J is TRBJ1-3 and V is TRBV11-3; D uncertain. The receptor's source is a woman between 18 and 29 years old in good health. The CDR3 nucleotides are TGTGCCAGCAGCTTAATTTTTGGAAACACCATATATTTT. The encoded protein is CASSLIFGNTIYF.